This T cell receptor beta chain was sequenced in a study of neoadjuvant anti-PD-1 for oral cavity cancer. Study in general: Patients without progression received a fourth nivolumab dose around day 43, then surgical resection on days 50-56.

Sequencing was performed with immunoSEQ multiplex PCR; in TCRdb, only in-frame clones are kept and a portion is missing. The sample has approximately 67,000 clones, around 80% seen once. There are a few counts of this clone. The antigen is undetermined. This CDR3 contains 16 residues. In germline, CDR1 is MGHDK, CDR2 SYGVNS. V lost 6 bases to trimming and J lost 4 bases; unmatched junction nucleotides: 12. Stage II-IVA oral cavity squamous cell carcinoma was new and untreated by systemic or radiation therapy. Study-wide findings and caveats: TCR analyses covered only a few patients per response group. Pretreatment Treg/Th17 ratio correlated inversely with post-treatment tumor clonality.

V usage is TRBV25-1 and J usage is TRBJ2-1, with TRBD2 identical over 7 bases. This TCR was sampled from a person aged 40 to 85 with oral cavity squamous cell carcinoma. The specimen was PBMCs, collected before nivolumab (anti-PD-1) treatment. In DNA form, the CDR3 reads TGTGCCAGCAGGGGGTGGGAGCGGGACGCTTACAATGAGCAGTTCTTC. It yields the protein CASRGWERDAYNEQFF.